This T cell receptor (beta chain) stems from a study of post-analysis software for immune sequencing data. Overall study: Disease courses included relapsing-remitting, secondary progressive and progressive-relapsing multiple sclerosis.

Study-wide findings and caveats: By F measure, samples from a shared preparation batch strongly co-clustered. A handful of TRBV segments (TRBV5-6, TRBV5-1 and TRBV20-1 among them) occurred more frequently in patients than in controls. The normalized Chao1 diversity of multiple sclerosis patients was significantly lower than that of controls.

Unique molecular identifiers featured in each of the TCR beta cDNA libraries. cDNA molecules numbering about half a million came from around 1 to 10 million T cells. TCRdb processed the PCR reads anew with MiXCR; each CDR3 protein has one entry. The sample has 750,000 to 950,000 distinct CDR3 sequences; under 70% are singletons. Notes on this clonotype: Its target is unknown.

Germline V gene sequence: CDR1 SGHRS, CDR2 YFSETQ. The CDR3 covers 15 residues. The ends lost 4 bases at V and 5 bases at J; junction bases unmatched: 10. The chain is built from TRBV5-1 and TRBJ2-7; TRBD1 matches 9 bases. The receptor comes from a girl aged 10 to 17 with multiple sclerosis. The sequenced sample consisted of blood. The CDR3 DNA reads TGCGCCAGCAGCCCGCTAGGACAGGGGTACGACGAGCAGTACTTC. It is translated as CASSPLGQGYDEQYF.